The entry that follows covers one T cell receptor (beta chain) sequence. The antigen is undetermined. The data stem from a study of early T cells in non-severe SARS-CoV-2 infection. Overall study context: From unsorted whole blood, bulk RNA was sequenced, and the chains remained unpaired. General observations from the study: The matching step, a VDJdb search, favored anti-spike CD8 responses and missed private and CD4 specificities.

The TCR library protocol was used to attach unique molecular identifiers. These identifiers were attached to individual cDNA molecules. Via MiXCR, TCRdb re-called the 5' RACE reads, giving one row per CDR3 protein. The sample shows roughly 63,000 distinct CDR3 sequences, over 10% of them seen only once. The sample taken for sequencing was whole blood. This sequence was found in an adult who was a healthcare worker with PCR-confirmed SARS-CoV-2 infection or an uninfected control (not recorded which).

The CDR3 sequence is CAWSVPSGGHNEQFF. The CDR3 bases are TGTGCCTGGAGTGTACCTAGCGGGGGACACAATGAGCAGTTCTTC. The gene calls are TRBV30 and TRBJ2-1, with TRBD2 matching over 10 bases. V was clipped by 0 bases and J by 5 bases; unmatched bases: 4. This CDR3 is 15 amino acids long. Germline V gene data show CDR1 as GTSNPN and CDR2 as SVGIG (reference sequence).